This T cell receptor beta chain came from a study of T cells in tuberculosis. Sorting used thawed, overnight-rested PBMC stained with anti-CD3, a viability dye and GMM-loaded CD1B tetramer. The CD1B tetramers carried C32 glucose monomycolate purified from Rhodococcus equi. The protocol was immunoSEQ multiplex PCR, while the TCRdb copy is restricted to in-frame clones and leaves out a portion. The table records about 59,000 clones, around 86% of them present only once. The CDR3 is 17 amino acids. Trimming took 8 bases from V and 3 from J, leaving 26 bases between them. Germline lookup yields CDR1 MDHEN and CDR2 SYDVKM.

This sequence was found in an adult woman with latent tuberculosis. The source material was CD1b-GMM tetramer-negative cells sorted from PBMCs. The genes are TRBV28 and TRBJ2-7, with TRBD1 as a possible D gene (6 bases). CDR3 in amino acids: CASGNYWDNKGSYEQYF. In DNA form, the CDR3 reads TGTGCCAGCGGAAACTATTGGGACAACAAAGGTAGCTACGAGCAGTACTTC.